A selection of T cell receptor beta chains follows, all from one sample in a study of shared clonotypes between healthy human individuals. Data came from immunoSEQ multiplex PCR; TCRdb stores just in-frame clones and leaves some out. The top ten hold around 0.25% of the sample, which has 800,000 or so clones, roughly 96% seen once. What was sequenced was naive CD8+ T cells sorted from blood. The source of these receptors is a man under 40 in good health. CDR3s include the opening cysteine and the closing phenylalanine or tryptophan. The D gene is left open where the match is weak. Clone size is given for some rows only: seen once, a few or many times, or a class if the clone is expanded.

v_gene	abundance	d_gene	j_gene	CDR3aa	CDR3nt
TRBV11-2	-	TRBD1	TRBJ2-1	CASRLTGTVYNEQFF	TGTGCCAGCAGATTGACAGGGACGGTTTACAATGAGCAGTTCTTC
TRBV27	once	TRBD2	TRBJ2-1	CASSPLGTSGIRGEQFF	TGTGCCAGCAGTCCACTCGGGACTAGCGGGATAAGGGGTGAGCAGTTCTTC
TRBV27	-	-	TRBJ2-7	CASSFVGGFYEQYF	TGTGCCAGCAGTTTCGTGGGGGGCTTCTACGAGCAGTACTTC
TRBV28	-	-	TRBJ2-7	CASSFSGEQYF	TGTGCCAGCAGTTTCTCGGGGGAGCAGTACTTC
TRBV27	-	-	TRBJ2-7	CASSLATDSYEQYF	TGTGCCAGCAGTTTGGCTACAGACTCCTACGAGCAGTACTTC
TRBV5-6	-	TRBD1	TRBJ2-7	CASSGGQGYDEQYF	TGTGCCAGCAGCGGGGGACAGGGGTACGACGAGCAGTACTTC
TRBV7-2	once	-	TRBJ2-7	CASSSTQGYEQYF	TGTGCCAGCAGCTCGACTCAGGGCTACGAGCAGTACTTC
TRBV27	once	-	TRBJ2-2	CASSSSTGELFF	TGTGCCAGCAGTTCCTCCACCGGGGAGCTGTTTTTT
TRBV7-9	-	TRBD1	TRBJ2-5	CACSSYRGRDSETQYF	TGTGCCTGCTCGTCTTACAGGGGGCGTGATTCGGAGACCCAGTACTTC
TRBV4-1	-	-	TRBJ2-6	CASSYRQAGANVLTF	TGCGCCAGCAGCTACAGACAGGCTGGGGCCAACGTCCTGACTTTC
TRBV4-1	-	-	TRBJ2-3	CASSQTSTDTQYF	TGCGCCAGCAGCCAAACTAGCACAGATACGCAGTATTTT
TRBV27	-	-	TRBJ2-1	CASSPRLVARFSNEQFF	TGTGCCAGCAGTCCCCGGTTAGTAGCGAGGTTTAGCAATGAGCAGTTCTTC
TRBV5-1	-	-	TRBJ1-1	CASSLEAGNTEAFF	TGCGCCAGCAGCTTGGAGGCGGGGAACACTGAAGCTTTCTTT
TRBV5-6	-	-	TRBJ1-5	CASSLAGRAGQPQHF	TGTGCCAGCAGCTTGGCGGGCAGGGCTGGCCAGCCCCAGCATTTT
TRBV30	-	-	TRBJ1-1	CAWSSVGGLYTEAFF	TGTGCCTGGAGTAGCGTTGGGGGGCTCTACACTGAAGCTTTCTTT
TRBV18	-	-	TRBJ2-5	CASSLQGPLNEYQETQYF	TGTGCCAGCTCACTCCAGGGGCCCCTTAACGAGTACCAAGAGACCCAGTACTTC
TRBV4-1	-	TRBD1	TRBJ2-7	CASSQAGTGRSEQYF	TGCGCCAGCAGCCAAGCTGGGACAGGGAGGTCCGAGCAGTACTTC
TRBV14	once	TRBD1	TRBJ2-7	CASSPGQGPYEQYF	TGTGCCAGCAGCCCCGGACAGGGGCCCTACGAGCAGTACTTC
TRBV7-9	-	TRBD2	TRBJ2-1	CASSVNPAGDYNEQFF	TGTGCCAGCAGCGTCAACCCAGCGGGGGACTACAATGAGCAGTTCTTC
TRBV5-6	-	-	TRBJ1-4	CASSLDWTATNEKLFF	TGTGCCAGCAGCTTGGATTGGACAGCAACTAATGAAAAACTGTTTTTT
TRBV5-4	-	TRBD2	TRBJ2-7	CASSQVAGGYEQYF	TGTGCCAGCAGCCAAGTAGCGGGAGGATACGAGCAGTACTTC
TRBV5-1	-	TRBD1	TRBJ2-7	CASSLSGQDYEQYF	TGCGCCAGCAGCTTGTCGGGACAGGACTACGAGCAGTACTTC